A selection of T cell receptor beta chains follows, all from one sample in a study of OX40 agonist ivuxolimab in advanced cancers. Clones were sequenced by immunoSEQ multiplex PCR, and TCRdb holds only the in-frame ones, with some missing. The sample records about 100,000 clones, around 93% being singletons. This specimen was CD4+ or CD8+ T cells sorted from blood, taken in a trial of the OX40 agonist ivuxolimab. The receptors derive from an adult with an advanced solid tumor such as melanoma, head and neck, liver or kidney cancer. Both conserved end residues are part of each CDR3. Each record gives: CDR3 protein, CDR3 DNA, D gene, V gene, J gene, clone size. D genes are given only for firm matches. Clone size, where shown, is once, few, many, or a class for clones that have expanded.

CASSLVAGKVSETQYF,TGCGCCAGCAGCTTGGTAGCAGGGAAGGTTTCGGAGACCCAGTACTTC,-,TRBV5-1,TRBJ2-5,few
CASSLVELSYNEQFF,TGTGCCAGCAGCCTGGTAGAACTCTCCTACAATGAGCAGTTCTTC,-,TRBV7-2,TRBJ2-1,-
CASSLGAGRPNEQFF,TGTGCCAGCAGTTTAGGGGCCGGACGCCCAAATGAGCAGTTCTTC,-,TRBV28,TRBJ2-1,-
CASSPVGLWQFF,TGTGCCAGCAGCCCCGTAGGGCTCTGGCAGTTCTTC,-,TRBV28,TRBJ2-1,once
CASRPLRTSGNEQYF,TGTGCCAGCAGACCTTTGAGGACTAGCGGCAACGAGCAGTACTTC,TRBD2,TRBV11-2,TRBJ2-7,-
CASSLAASNTGELFF,TGTGCCAGCAGCTTAGCAGCTTCGAACACCGGGGAGCTGTTTTTT,-,TRBV7-2,TRBJ2-2,-
CASRTTGTALQETQYF,TGTGCCAGCAGAACAACCGGGACAGCGCTCCAAGAGACCCAGTACTTC,TRBD1,TRBV7-2,TRBJ2-5,-
CASSPSSGANVLTF,TGTGCCAGCAGCCCCTCCTCTGGGGCCAACGTCCTGACTTTC,-,TRBV7-3,TRBJ2-6,-
CASSAAPVVSYNEQFF,TGTGCCAGCAGCGCAGCCCCGGTAGTATCCTACAATGAGCAGTTCTTC,-,TRBV9,TRBJ2-1,-
CASSPPRAGDTYNEQFF,TGTGCCAGCAGCCCCCCGCGGGCGGGAGATACCTACAATGAGCAGTTCTTC,TRBD2,TRBV5-4,TRBJ2-1,-
CASSLVGKTEAFF,TGTGCCAGCAGTTTAGTTGGGAAGACTGAAGCTTTCTTT,-,TRBV6-6,TRBJ1-1,-
CASSPKVTNQPQHF,TGTGCCAGCTCACCAAAGGTTACCAATCAGCCCCAGCATTTT,-,TRBV18,TRBJ1-5,-
CASSLQVTYNEQFF,TGTGCCAGCAGCTTACAAGTGACGTACAATGAGCAGTTCTTC,-,TRBV7-2,TRBJ2-1,-
CATPPAGTRGTGELFF,TGCGCCACTCCACCCGCCGGGACCAGGGGCACCGGGGAGCTGTTTTTT,-,TRBV10-1,TRBJ2-2,-
CASRQGLLGYTF,TGTGCCAGCAGGCAGGGGTTATTGGGCTACACCTTC,-,TRBV9,TRBJ1-2,few
CASSSQGFGNTEAFF,TGTGCCAGCAGTTCGCAGGGTTTTGGGAACACTGAAGCTTTCTTT,-,TRBV28,TRBJ1-1,-
CASSQGGAGVFF,TGCGCCAGCAGCCAAGGGGGGGCAGGGGTCTTTTTT,-,TRBV4-1,TRBJ1-4,-
CASNPDRVSTEAFF,TGTGCCAGTAATCCGGACAGGGTGAGCACTGAAGCTTTCTTT,TRBD1,TRBV19,TRBJ1-1,-
CASPHINGTNTGELFF,TGTGCCAGCCCCCATATAAACGGGACCAACACCGGGGAGCTGTTTTTT,-,TRBV7-2,TRBJ2-2,-
CASSDPSTDTQYF,TGTGCCAGCAGCGACCCTAGCACAGATACGCAGTATTTT,-,TRBV7-3,TRBJ2-3,-
CASSVDTSYNEQFF,TGCGCCAGCAGCGTGGACACCTCCTACAATGAGCAGTTCTTC,-,TRBV5-1,TRBJ2-1,-
CAISTGRGNTGELFF,TGTGCCATCAGTACGGGGCGGGGGAACACCGGGGAGCTGTTTTTT,-,TRBV10-3,TRBJ2-2,-
CASSRKGSDRQTEAFF,TGTGCCAGCAGCCGAAAGGGGTCTGACAGGCAGACTGAAGCTTTCTTT,-,TRBV7-9,TRBJ1-1,-
CASSGSGRGSSYNEQFF,TGTGCCAGCAGTGGCAGTGGGCGGGGGAGCTCCTACAATGAGCAGTTCTTC,TRBD2,TRBV2,TRBJ2-1,-
CASTLGRQPQHF,TGTGCCAGCACTTTGGGGCGTCAGCCCCAGCATTTT,-,TRBV28,TRBJ1-5,-
CASSLEGGPTNEKLFF,TGTGCCAGCAGCTTGGAGGGGGGACCAACTAATGAAAAACTGTTTTTT,-,TRBV5-4,TRBJ1-4,-
CASSWRQGAKYGYTF,TGTGCCAGCAGCTGGCGCCAGGGGGCGAAGTATGGCTACACCTTC,TRBD1,TRBV5-6,TRBJ1-2,-
CASSLGTSGTNTGELFF,TGTGCCAGCAGCCTAGGGACTAGCGGGACTAACACCGGGGAGCTGTTTTTT,TRBD2,TRBV11-2,TRBJ2-2,-
CASSPSGVGTEAFF,TGTGCCAGCAGCCCCTCAGGGGTGGGTACTGAAGCTTTCTTT,-,TRBV9,TRBJ1-1,once
CASSRDSGNTIYF,TGTGCCAGCAGTAGGGACTCTGGAAACACCATATATTTT,-,TRBV6-5,TRBJ1-3,-
CASSQDTGGVGYTF,TGTGCCAGCAGCCAAGATACAGGGGGCGTAGGCTACACCTTC,TRBD1,TRBV4-2,TRBJ1-2,-
CASSLPPGSNQPQHF,TGTGCCAGCAGTTTACCCCCAGGGAGCAATCAGCCCCAGCATTTT,-,TRBV28,TRBJ1-5,-
CASSWGTNEQYF,TGTGCCAGCAGCTGGGGGACAAACGAGCAGTACTTC,-,TRBV5-6,TRBJ2-7,-
CASSLQGTNEQFF,TGTGCCAGCAGCTTGCAGGGAACCAATGAGCAGTTCTTC,-,TRBV5-8,TRBJ2-1,-
CSVGQGGFDGELFF,TGCAGCGTTGGACAGGGTGGTTTTGACGGGGAGCTGTTTTTT,TRBD1,TRBV29-1,TRBJ2-2,-
CATHLAGTGGTEAFF,TGTGCCACCCACCTGGCCGGGACAGGGGGCACTGAAGCTTTCTTT,TRBD1,TRBV6-1,TRBJ1-1,-
CASRREPAYEQYF,TGCGCCAGCAGAAGAGAACCAGCCTACGAGCAGTACTTC,-,TRBV5-1,TRBJ2-7,-
CASSVRTGAGETQYF,TGTGCCAGCAGCGTGAGGACAGGAGCGGGGGAGACCCAGTACTTC,-,TRBV9,TRBJ2-5,-
CASSPFSEEAEAFF,TGTGCCAGCTCACCCTTCAGCGAGGAAGCTGAAGCTTTCTTT,-,TRBV18,TRBJ1-1,-
CASSELTGGAGETQYF,TGTGCCAGCAGTGAATTAACAGGGGGCGCGGGGGAGACCCAGTACTTC,TRBD1,TRBV25-1,TRBJ2-5,once
CASTSASSYEQYF,TGTGCCAGCACGAGCGCGAGCTCCTACGAGCAGTACTTC,-,TRBV28,TRBJ2-7,-
CASTSPVGTYGYTF,TGTGCCAGTACTTCCCCTGTGGGTACCTATGGCTACACCTTC,-,TRBV2,TRBJ1-2,-